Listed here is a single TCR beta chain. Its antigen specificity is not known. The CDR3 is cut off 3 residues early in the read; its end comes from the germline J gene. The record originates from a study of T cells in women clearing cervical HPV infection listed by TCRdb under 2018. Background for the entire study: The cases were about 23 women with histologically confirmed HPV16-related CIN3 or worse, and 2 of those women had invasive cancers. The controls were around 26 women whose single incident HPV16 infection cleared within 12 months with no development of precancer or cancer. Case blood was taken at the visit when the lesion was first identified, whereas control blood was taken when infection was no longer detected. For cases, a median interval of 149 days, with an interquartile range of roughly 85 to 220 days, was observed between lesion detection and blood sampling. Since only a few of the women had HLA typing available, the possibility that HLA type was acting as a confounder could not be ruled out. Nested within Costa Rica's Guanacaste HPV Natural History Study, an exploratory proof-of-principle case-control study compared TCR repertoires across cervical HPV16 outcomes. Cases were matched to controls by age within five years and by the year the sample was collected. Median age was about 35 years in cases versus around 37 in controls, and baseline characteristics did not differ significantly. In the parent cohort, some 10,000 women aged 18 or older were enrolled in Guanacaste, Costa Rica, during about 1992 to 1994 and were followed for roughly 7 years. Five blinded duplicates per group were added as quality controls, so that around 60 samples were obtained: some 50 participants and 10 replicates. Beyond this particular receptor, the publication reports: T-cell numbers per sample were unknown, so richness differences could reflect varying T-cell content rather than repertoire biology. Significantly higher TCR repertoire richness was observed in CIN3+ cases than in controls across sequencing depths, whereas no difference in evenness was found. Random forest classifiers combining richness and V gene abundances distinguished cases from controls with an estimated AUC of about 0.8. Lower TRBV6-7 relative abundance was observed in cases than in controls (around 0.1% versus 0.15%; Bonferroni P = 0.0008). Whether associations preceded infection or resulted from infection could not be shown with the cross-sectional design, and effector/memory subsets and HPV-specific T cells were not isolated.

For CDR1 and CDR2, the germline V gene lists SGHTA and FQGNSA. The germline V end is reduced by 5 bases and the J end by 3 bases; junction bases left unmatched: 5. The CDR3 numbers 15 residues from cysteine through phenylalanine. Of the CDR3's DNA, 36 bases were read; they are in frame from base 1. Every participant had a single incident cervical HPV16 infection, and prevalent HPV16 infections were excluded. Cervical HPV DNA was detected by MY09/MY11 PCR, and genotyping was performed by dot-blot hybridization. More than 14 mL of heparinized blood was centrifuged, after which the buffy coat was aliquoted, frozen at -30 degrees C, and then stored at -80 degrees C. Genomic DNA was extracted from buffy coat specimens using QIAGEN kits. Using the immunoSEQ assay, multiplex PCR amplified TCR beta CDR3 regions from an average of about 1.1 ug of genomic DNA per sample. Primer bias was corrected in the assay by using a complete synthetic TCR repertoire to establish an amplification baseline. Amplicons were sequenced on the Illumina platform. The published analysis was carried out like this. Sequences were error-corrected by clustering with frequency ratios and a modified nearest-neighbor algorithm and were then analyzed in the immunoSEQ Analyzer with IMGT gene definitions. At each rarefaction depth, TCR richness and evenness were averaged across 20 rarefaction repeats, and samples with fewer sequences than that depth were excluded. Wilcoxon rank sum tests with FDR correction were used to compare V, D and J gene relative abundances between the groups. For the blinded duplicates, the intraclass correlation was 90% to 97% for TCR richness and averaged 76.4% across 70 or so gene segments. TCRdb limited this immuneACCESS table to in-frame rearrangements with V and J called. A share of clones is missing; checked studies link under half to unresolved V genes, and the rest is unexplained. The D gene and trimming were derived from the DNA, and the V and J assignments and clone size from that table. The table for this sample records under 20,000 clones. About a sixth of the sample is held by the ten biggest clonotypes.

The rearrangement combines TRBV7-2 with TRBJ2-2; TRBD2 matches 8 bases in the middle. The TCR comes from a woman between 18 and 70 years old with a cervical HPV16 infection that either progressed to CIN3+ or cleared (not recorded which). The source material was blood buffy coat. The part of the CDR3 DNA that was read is TGTGCCAGCAGCCCGGGGGGGGAAGACACCGGGGAG. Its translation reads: CASSPGGEDTGE. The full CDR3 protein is CASSPGGEDTGELFF.